This is a list of T cell receptor beta chains from one sample in a study of regulatory T cells in long-lasting Graves disease. MiXCR, run by TCRdb on the multiplex PCR reads, gives a single entry per CDR3 protein. The repertoire holds hundreds of thousands of distinct CDR3 sequences, with around 15% as singletons. This sample was also put to use in a study of T cells in Graves' hyperthyroidism and ophthalmopathy.

Here the sequenced sample was peripheral blood mononuclear cells (PBMCs), taken at new diagnosis, from a patient treated with antithyroid drugs. All receptors derive from a woman under 40 with Graves disease. Both conserved end residues are part of each CDR3. Each record gives: V gene, D gene, clone size, J gene, CDR3 DNA, CDR3 protein. A D gene is named only where the DNA matches it firmly. Some rows have no size entry. The others give once, few or many, or a class for an expanded clone.

v_gene: TRBV10-3
d_gene: TRBD1
abundance: many
j_gene: TRBJ1-5
CDR3nt: TGTGCCATCAGTGAGGGACAGGGGGACCAGCCCCAGCATTTT
CDR3aa: CAISEGQGDQPQHF

v_gene: TRBV12-3/TRBV12-4
d_gene: -
abundance: -
j_gene: TRBJ1-1
CDR3nt: TGTGCCAGCAAATCTCAGGTTTTTTCAACTGAAGCTTTCTTT
CDR3aa: CASKSQVFSTEAFF

v_gene: TRBV12-3/TRBV12-4
d_gene: -
abundance: few
j_gene: TRBJ2-7
CDR3nt: TGTGCCAGCAGTCCCGGGACGGGAGACATACAGTACTTC
CDR3aa: CASSPGTGDIQYF

v_gene: TRBV24-1
d_gene: TRBD1
abundance: few
j_gene: TRBJ2-5
CDR3nt: TGTGCCACCAGTGAATCTCCCGGGACAGGGTCCCGGGAGACCCAGTACTTC
CDR3aa: CATSESPGTGSRETQYF

v_gene: TRBV5-8
d_gene: -
abundance: -
j_gene: TRBJ1-4
CDR3nt: TGTGCCAGCAGCTCACCGGGGGCAACTAATGAAAAACTGTTTTTT
CDR3aa: CASSSPGATNEKLFF

v_gene: TRBV24-1
d_gene: TRBD2
abundance: -
j_gene: TRBJ2-1
CDR3nt: TGTGCCACCAGTGACGCAACACTAGCGGGAAGTATCAATGAGCAGTTCTTC
CDR3aa: CATSDATLAGSINEQFF

v_gene: TRBV19
d_gene: -
abundance: -
j_gene: TRBJ1-4
CDR3nt: TGTGCCAGTTCTCCAAGCAAGAGTAATGAAAAACTGTTTTTT
CDR3aa: CASSPSKSNEKLFF

v_gene: TRBV18
d_gene: TRBD2
abundance: -
j_gene: TRBJ2-7
CDR3nt: TGTGCCAGCTCACCAAGATTGGGGGGGACCTACGAGCAGTACTTC
CDR3aa: CASSPRLGGTYEQYF

v_gene: TRBV20-1
d_gene: -
abundance: many
j_gene: TRBJ2-7
CDR3nt: TGCAGTGCCCTTCCACCCAAGACGGGCGAGCAGTACTTC
CDR3aa: CSALPPKTGEQYF

v_gene: TRBV13
d_gene: -
abundance: -
j_gene: TRBJ1-1
CDR3nt: TGTGCCAGCAGCTTAAAAGGGTTTGGGAACACTGAAGCTTTCTTT
CDR3aa: CASSLKGFGNTEAFF

v_gene: TRBV9
d_gene: -
abundance: few
j_gene: TRBJ1-2
CDR3nt: TGTGCCAGCAGCGTAGCGGGCCCACCGGGGGGCTACACCTTC
CDR3aa: CASSVAGPPGGYTF

v_gene: TRBV19
d_gene: TRBD1
abundance: -
j_gene: TRBJ1-4
CDR3nt: TGTGCCAGTAGTAAAGGGACAGGCGGTGAAAAACTGTTTTTT
CDR3aa: CASSKGTGGEKLFF

v_gene: TRBV7-2
d_gene: -
abundance: many
j_gene: TRBJ2-1
CDR3nt: TGTGCCAGCAGCAAACTAGCCTCCTACAATGAGCAGTTCTTC
CDR3aa: CASSKLASYNEQFF

v_gene: TRBV30
d_gene: -
abundance: many
j_gene: TRBJ1-5
CDR3nt: TGTGCCTGGAGTGCCCTTGGAACTCAGCCCCAGCATTTT
CDR3aa: CAWSALGTQPQHF

v_gene: TRBV30
d_gene: -
abundance: many
j_gene: TRBJ2-1
CDR3nt: TGTGCCTGGAGTGTATGGGACTCCAATCACAATGAGCAGTTCTTC
CDR3aa: CAWSVWDSNHNEQFF

v_gene: TRBV10-2
d_gene: -
abundance: -
j_gene: TRBJ2-1
CDR3nt: TGCGCCAGCAGAGGGACTGTATACAATGAGCAGTTCTTC
CDR3aa: CASRGTVYNEQFF

v_gene: TRBV29-1
d_gene: -
abundance: few
j_gene: TRBJ1-3
CDR3nt: TGCAGCGTTCTTATCTCTGGAAACACCATATATTTT
CDR3aa: CSVLISGNTIYF

v_gene: TRBV28
d_gene: TRBD1
abundance: many
j_gene: TRBJ1-5
CDR3nt: TGTGCCAGCAGTCCAGACAGGGCGTTATTTAGGCCCCAGCATTTT
CDR3aa: CASSPDRALFRPQHF

v_gene: TRBV28
d_gene: -
abundance: many
j_gene: TRBJ1-4
CDR3nt: TGTGCCAGCACCACGTCCCGGCCAGGCCATAATGAAAAACTGTTTTTT
CDR3aa: CASTTSRPGHNEKLFF

v_gene: TRBV7-9
d_gene: TRBD2
abundance: many
j_gene: TRBJ2-1
CDR3nt: TGTGCCAGCAGCTTGGGATTTGGGACTAGCGGGAGGTCCGATGAGCAGTTCTTC
CDR3aa: CASSLGFGTSGRSDEQFF

v_gene: TRBV4-1
d_gene: TRBD2
abundance: -
j_gene: TRBJ2-5
CDR3nt: TGCGCCAGCAGCCAAGAAGAGCGGGGCCCCGGGGGGACCCAGTACTTC
CDR3aa: CASSQEERGPGGTQYF

v_gene: TRBV2
d_gene: -
abundance: many
j_gene: TRBJ1-2
CDR3nt: TGTGCCAGCAGTGAGGGCGGTTCTAACTATGGCTACACCTTC
CDR3aa: CASSEGGSNYGYTF

v_gene: TRBV28
d_gene: -
abundance: -
j_gene: TRBJ2-1
CDR3nt: TGTGCCAGCAGTTTCATGGACAAGACCGACCGGTTCTTC
CDR3aa: CASSFMDKTDRFF

v_gene: TRBV20-1
d_gene: TRBD2
abundance: -
j_gene: TRBJ2-7
CDR3nt: TGCAGTGCTCCTGACAGCGGGAGTGTGTACGAGCAGTACTTC
CDR3aa: CSAPDSGSVYEQYF

v_gene: TRBV12-3/TRBV12-4
d_gene: TRBD1
abundance: -
j_gene: TRBJ1-5
CDR3nt: TGTGCCACCAGTACACAGGGGCATCAGCCCCAGCATTTT
CDR3aa: CATSTQGHQPQHF

v_gene: TRBV28
d_gene: -
abundance: many
j_gene: TRBJ2-3
CDR3nt: TGTGCCAGCAGTTTTGTGGGGGGAAGGGGAACAGATACGCAGTATTTT
CDR3aa: CASSFVGGRGTDTQYF

v_gene: TRBV6-4
d_gene: TRBD1
abundance: -
j_gene: TRBJ2-1
CDR3nt: TGTGCCAGCAGCCGAACAGGGGGCTATGAGCAGTTCTTC
CDR3aa: CASSRTGGYEQFF

v_gene: TRBV7-2
d_gene: -
abundance: -
j_gene: TRBJ2-1
CDR3nt: TGTGCCAGCAGCTTATTCGGGGATGAGCAGTTCTTC
CDR3aa: CASSLFGDEQFF

v_gene: TRBV11-2
d_gene: TRBD2
abundance: many
j_gene: TRBJ2-5
CDR3nt: TGTGCCAGCAGCAACTCGCGCCTGGGACTAGCGGGAGATGAGACCCAGTACTTC
CDR3aa: CASSNSRLGLAGDETQYF

v_gene: TRBV4-1
d_gene: -
abundance: many
j_gene: TRBJ2-3
CDR3nt: TGTGCCAGCAGCCAAGATGGGGCCGGGACTGAACCAGATACGCAGTATTTT
CDR3aa: CASSQDGAGTEPDTQYF

v_gene: TRBV3-1
d_gene: -
abundance: few
j_gene: TRBJ2-1
CDR3nt: TGTGCCAGCAGCCATCACAATGAGCAGTTCTTC
CDR3aa: CASSHHNEQFF